This T cell receptor beta chain was captured by sequencing in a study of control samples from healthy donors and cancer patients. Clones were sequenced by immunoSEQ multiplex PCR, and TCRdb holds only the in-frame ones, with some missing. This table has about 180,000 clones, around 91% appearing once. Per the germline V gene, CDR1 is MNHEY and CDR2 is SVGEGT. The V end lost 5 bases, the J end lost 2 bases, and 16 bases lay between the germline ends. This CDR3 has 16 amino acids. The sequence came from a woman in her 50s in good health. Input material: blood. The chain combines TRBV6-2 or TRBV6-3 with TRBJ2-1; a possible D gene is TRBD2 (5 bases). CDR3: CASSATSVRAYNEQFF. The CDR3 region has the DNA TGTGCCAGCAGTGCCACGTCTGTGCGGGCCTACAATGAGCAGTTCTTC.